A selection of T cell receptor beta chains follows, all from one sample in a study of blood T cell repertoires in COVID-19. Assay: immunoSEQ multiplex PCR; the TCRdb copy retains only in-frame clones and omits some. The sample carries fewer than 350,000 clones, 89% recorded once. The source material was PBMCs or T cells enriched from blood (not recorded which). The receptors derive from a man aged 60-69 years who had recovered from COVID-19. Each CDR3 is given without its conserved first and last residue. The D gene is left open where the match is weak.

>-|TRBJ2-3|TRBV11-2
ASSFVNIPSTDTQY
>-|TRBJ2-2|TRBV19
ASTPIPGVWDTGELF
>-|TRBJ2-1|TRBV28
ASGLIGSSYNEQF
>TRBD1|TRBJ2-5|TRBV5-8
ASSHGQGVLAVVTQY
>-|TRBJ2-2|TRBV11-2
ASSPRQSTGELF
>TRBD2|TRBJ2-5|TRBV5-8
ASSLGLAGPQETQY
>-|TRBJ1-1|TRBV2
ASSASGGNTEAF
>-|TRBJ1-1|TRBV19
AGVWNTEAF
>TRBD1|TRBJ2-5|TRBV14
ASSQEPLGDRGKETQY
>TRBD1|TRBJ1-1|TRBV6-5
ASSYGTLTGEAF
>-|TRBJ2-5|TRBV18
ASSPLQRAAGETQY
>TRBD1|TRBJ1-5|TRBV27
ASRQGSHQPQH
>-|TRBJ1-3|TRBV28
ASNVLSSSGNTIY
>-|TRBJ1-2|TRBV6-2/TRBV6-3
ASSYAGGYGYT
>TRBD2|TRBJ2-1|TRBV4-1
ASSRTEAGGGYNEQF
>TRBD1|TRBJ2-1|TRBV28
ASSLTGQGASYEQF
>TRBD1|TRBJ2-5|TRBV9
ASSLRQGGETQY
>-|TRBJ2-3|TRBV19
ASSNTGSTDTQY
>TRBD1|TRBJ1-2|TRBV5-1
ASSDVRTGETGYT
>TRBD1|TRBJ1-2|TRBV28
ASSLSLTGARLYGYT
>-|TRBJ1-1|TRBV7-9
ASSLVSVNTEAF
>-|TRBJ2-4|TRBV3-1/TRBV3-2
ASSQTRGIQY
>TRBD1|TRBJ1-4|TRBV5-4
ASSSGQQRNEKLF
>TRBD1|TRBJ1-1|TRBV4-2
ASSPLTGTNTEAF
>TRBD1|TRBJ2-2|TRBV27
ASSLNRGDTGELF
>TRBD2|TRBJ2-1|TRBV18
ASSPQLAGGRGEQF
>TRBD1|TRBJ1-1|TRBV5-1
ASSQLDRPTEAF
>TRBD1|TRBJ1-4|TRBV5-1
ASSLGQMNEKLF
>TRBD2|TRBJ2-7|TRBV4-2
ASSQVAGVNYEQY
>-|TRBJ2-7|TRBV9
ASSPWDIFSYEQY
>TRBD1|TRBJ1-1|TRBV29-1
SVAGGSVTEAF
>-|TRBJ1-5|TRBV7-8
ASSSTYSTDQPQH
>TRBD1|TRBJ1-5|TRBV28
ASSFSGQGRNQPQH
>TRBD1|TRBJ1-2|TRBV18
ASSSWTGASYGYT
>-|TRBJ2-5|TRBV10-3
AIAVQNQETQY
>TRBD1|TRBJ2-7|TRBV11-3
ASSRDRYSYEQY
>TRBD1|TRBJ2-5|TRBV5-6
ASSSRDRETQY
>TRBD2|TRBJ2-7|TRBV28
ASTSGTSGIQY
>-|TRBJ2-2|TRBV24-1
ATSDTRSNTGELF
>-|TRBJ1-1|TRBV9
ASSAGHTNTEAF
>-|TRBJ1-3|TRBV5-1
ASRPIPEDTIY